A selection of T cell receptor beta chains follows, all from one sample in a study of identical twins. TCRdb called the 5' RACE reads again in MiXCR, with one record for every CDR3 protein. The repertoire holds 650,000 to 750,000 distinct CDR3 sequences, with approximately 22% as singletons. The same data also went into a second study, on T cells expressing NK-cell markers.

The sample comprised PBMCs. The receptors were gathered from a woman between 18 and 30 years old in good health. The CDR3 runs from the conserved cysteine through the conserved F or W. The order of the fields is V gene, J gene, D gene, clone size, CDR3 length, CDR3 protein, CDR3 DNA. D genes are given only for firm matches. Not every row has a clone size; where given, it reads once, few, many or a size class.

V gene: TRBV10-3
J gene: TRBJ1-1
D gene: -
clone size: few
CDR3 length: 13
CDR3 protein: CAISDQGPAEAFF
CDR3 DNA: TGTGCCATCAGTGACCAGGGGCCGGCTGAAGCTTTCTTT

V gene: TRBV7-9
J gene: TRBJ1-1
D gene: -
clone size: -
CDR3 length: 15
CDR3 protein: CASSPGVGGDTEAFF
CDR3 DNA: TGTGCCAGCAGCCCAGGCGTGGGCGGGGACACTGAAGCTTTCTTT

V gene: TRBV29-1
J gene: TRBJ1-2
D gene: -
clone size: few
CDR3 length: 11
CDR3 protein: CSVEGDHGYTF
CDR3 DNA: TGCAGCGTTGAAGGCGACCATGGCTACACCTTC

V gene: TRBV12-3/TRBV12-4
J gene: TRBJ1-6
D gene: -
clone size: few
CDR3 length: 13
CDR3 protein: CASSSLRRAPLHF
CDR3 DNA: TGTGCCAGCAGTTCCCTCCGCCGGGCACCCCTCCACTTT

V gene: TRBV20-1
J gene: TRBJ1-1
D gene: -
clone size: few
CDR3 length: 13
CDR3 protein: CSARDQGMAEAFF
CDR3 DNA: TGCAGTGCTAGAGACCAGGGGATGGCTGAAGCTTTCTTT

V gene: TRBV15
J gene: TRBJ2-7
D gene: -
clone size: -
CDR3 length: 14
CDR3 protein: CATSVGKGIYEQYF
CDR3 DNA: TGTGCCACCAGCGTAGGGAAGGGGATCTACGAGCAGTACTTC

V gene: TRBV20-1
J gene: TRBJ1-1
D gene: -
clone size: -
CDR3 length: 13
CDR3 protein: CSARAGVGTEAFF
CDR3 DNA: TGCAGTGCTAGAGCAGGGGTGGGCACTGAAGCTTTCTTT

V gene: TRBV30
J gene: TRBJ2-5
D gene: -
clone size: -
CDR3 length: 12
CDR3 protein: CASTGGAETQYF
CDR3 DNA: TGTGCCTCAACAGGGGGGGCAGAGACCCAGTACTTC

V gene: TRBV6-1
J gene: TRBJ2-1
D gene: TRBD1
clone size: -
CDR3 length: 15
CDR3 protein: CASSPRTGAYNEQFF
CDR3 DNA: TGTGCCAGCAGTCCAAGGACAGGAGCCTACAATGAGCAGTTCTTC

V gene: TRBV12-3/TRBV12-4
J gene: TRBJ2-1
D gene: TRBD2
clone size: few
CDR3 length: 12
CDR3 protein: CASSSGLVGQFF
CDR3 DNA: TGTGCCAGCAGTTCCGGACTAGTTGGACAGTTCTTC

V gene: TRBV11-2
J gene: TRBJ1-4
D gene: TRBD1
clone size: few
CDR3 length: 15
CDR3 protein: CASSFGGGQGEKLFF
CDR3 DNA: TGTGCCAGCAGCTTTGGGGGGGGACAGGGTGAAAAACTGTTTTTT

V gene: TRBV29-1
J gene: TRBJ1-6
D gene: TRBD1
clone size: few
CDR3 length: 13
CDR3 protein: CSVAPDRGSPLHF
CDR3 DNA: TGCAGCGTTGCTCCGGACAGGGGTTCACCCCTCCACTTT

V gene: TRBV6-5
J gene: TRBJ1-2
D gene: -
clone size: few
CDR3 length: 13
CDR3 protein: CASSYSLFRGYTF
CDR3 DNA: TGTGCCAGCAGTTACTCACTTTTTCGGGGCTACACCTTC

V gene: TRBV10-1
J gene: TRBJ2-7
D gene: TRBD2
clone size: few
CDR3 length: 14
CDR3 protein: CASSEIAGVREQYF
CDR3 DNA: TGCGCCAGCAGTGAGATAGCGGGAGTGAGGGAGCAGTACTTC

V gene: TRBV13
J gene: TRBJ2-1
D gene: -
clone size: -
CDR3 length: 16
CDR3 protein: CASSFVADSSYNEQFF
CDR3 DNA: TGTGCCAGCAGCTTCGTAGCGGACAGCTCCTACAATGAGCAGTTCTTC

V gene: TRBV2
J gene: TRBJ1-4
D gene: TRBD1
clone size: -
CDR3 length: 13
CDR3 protein: CATTGTGNEKLFF
CDR3 DNA: TGTGCCACCACAGGGACAGGAAATGAAAAACTGTTTTTT

V gene: TRBV20-1
J gene: TRBJ2-1
D gene: -
clone size: -
CDR3 length: 14
CDR3 protein: CSAISGNSYNEQFF
CDR3 DNA: TGCAGTGCTATCTCCGGGAATTCCTACAATGAGCAGTTCTTC

V gene: TRBV6-5
J gene: TRBJ2-2
D gene: -
clone size: -
CDR3 length: 12
CDR3 protein: CASISSTGELFF
CDR3 DNA: TGTGCCAGCATTTCATCCACCGGGGAGCTGTTTTTT

V gene: TRBV10-2
J gene: TRBJ2-7
D gene: -
clone size: -
CDR3 length: 12
CDR3 protein: CASRAGKEEQYF
CDR3 DNA: TGCGCCAGCAGGGCGGGAAAGGAAGAGCAGTACTTC

V gene: TRBV5-1
J gene: TRBJ2-2
D gene: TRBD1
clone size: many
CDR3 length: 14
CDR3 protein: CASSRQGNTGELFF
CDR3 DNA: TGCGCCAGCAGCAGACAGGGGAACACCGGGGAGCTGTTTTTT

V gene: TRBV2
J gene: TRBJ2-1
D gene: TRBD2
clone size: -
CDR3 length: 16
CDR3 protein: CASRSLETSGLNEQFF
CDR3 DNA: TGTGCCAGCAGATCCTTGGAGACTAGCGGCCTCAATGAGCAGTTCTTC

V gene: TRBV5-1
J gene: TRBJ2-5
D gene: TRBD2
clone size: -
CDR3 length: 15
CDR3 protein: CASSGSGGAMETQYF
CDR3 DNA: TGCGCCAGCAGCGGCAGCGGGGGGGCCATGGAGACCCAGTACTTC

V gene: TRBV7-8
J gene: TRBJ2-7
D gene: -
clone size: many
CDR3 length: 14
CDR3 protein: CASSPPLDFYEQYF
CDR3 DNA: TGTGCCAGCAGCCCTCCCCTAGATTTCTACGAGCAGTACTTC

V gene: TRBV15
J gene: TRBJ2-1
D gene: -
clone size: -
CDR3 length: 16
CDR3 protein: CATSRRFGAHYNEQFF
CDR3 DNA: TGTGCCACCAGCAGACGCTTCGGGGCGCATTACAATGAGCAGTTCTTC

V gene: TRBV7-6
J gene: TRBJ1-1
D gene: -
clone size: many
CDR3 length: 15
CDR3 protein: CASSLQTEMNTEAFF
CDR3 DNA: TGTGCCAGCAGCCTACAGACAGAAATGAACACTGAAGCTTTCTTT

V gene: TRBV5-1
J gene: TRBJ2-1
D gene: -
clone size: few
CDR3 length: 15
CDR3 protein: CASRLLSGLNNEQFF
CDR3 DNA: TGCGCCAGCAGACTATTAAGCGGGCTGAACAATGAGCAGTTCTTC

V gene: TRBV12-3/TRBV12-4
J gene: TRBJ2-1
D gene: TRBD2
clone size: few
CDR3 length: 18
CDR3 protein: CASSFMVLAGGSYNEQFF
CDR3 DNA: TGTGCCAGCAGTTTCATGGTCCTAGCGGGGGGCTCCTACAATGAGCAGTTCTTC

V gene: TRBV10-3
J gene: TRBJ2-1
D gene: -
clone size: -
CDR3 length: 16
CDR3 protein: CAISGRTDSSYNEQFF
CDR3 DNA: TGTGCCATCAGTGGCCGGACAGACAGCTCCTACAATGAGCAGTTCTTC

V gene: TRBV29-1
J gene: TRBJ2-3
D gene: TRBD2
clone size: few
CDR3 length: 13
CDR3 protein: CSVKYRGGDTQYF
CDR3 DNA: TGCAGCGTGAAGTACCGGGGGGGCGATACGCAGTATTTT

V gene: TRBV7-8
J gene: TRBJ2-2
D gene: -
clone size: many
CDR3 length: 13
CDR3 protein: CASSSKFAGELFF
CDR3 DNA: TGTGCCAGCAGCTCAAAATTCGCCGGGGAGCTGTTTTTT

V gene: TRBV20-1
J gene: TRBJ2-2
D gene: TRBD2
clone size: -
CDR3 length: 16
CDR3 protein: CSARGRLAGATGELFF
CDR3 DNA: TGCAGTGCTCGTGGGAGGCTAGCGGGAGCCACCGGGGAGCTGTTTTTT

V gene: TRBV20-1
J gene: TRBJ1-1
D gene: -
clone size: -
CDR3 length: 14
CDR3 protein: CSARDPRGNTEAFF
CDR3 DNA: TGCAGTGCTAGAGATCCGCGAGGGAACACTGAAGCTTTCTTT

V gene: TRBV27
J gene: TRBJ2-7
D gene: TRBD1
clone size: -
CDR3 length: 13
CDR3 protein: CASKPPGQGIQYF
CDR3 DNA: TGTGCCAGCAAACCCCCGGGACAGGGGATTCAGTACTTC

V gene: TRBV9
J gene: TRBJ2-7
D gene: -
clone size: -
CDR3 length: 13
CDR3 protein: CASSPGDSYEQYF
CDR3 DNA: TGTGCCAGCAGCCCCGGGGATTCCTACGAGCAGTACTTC

V gene: TRBV5-1
J gene: TRBJ2-1
D gene: TRBD1
clone size: -
CDR3 length: 16
CDR3 protein: CASRSAGTGLSNEQFF
CDR3 DNA: TGCGCCAGCAGGTCGGCCGGGACAGGTCTCTCCAATGAGCAGTTCTTC

V gene: TRBV5-1
J gene: TRBJ2-1
D gene: -
clone size: few
CDR3 length: 12
CDR3 protein: CASRGVGGEQFF
CDR3 DNA: TGCGCCAGCAGGGGAGTGGGCGGGGAGCAGTTCTTC

V gene: TRBV6-5
J gene: TRBJ1-5
D gene: -
clone size: -
CDR3 length: 17
CDR3 protein: CASSYSRVRRSEEPQHF
CDR3 DNA: TGTGCCAGCAGTTACTCGAGGGTCAGGAGGAGTGAGGAGCCCCAGCATTTT

V gene: TRBV6-4
J gene: TRBJ2-3
D gene: -
clone size: -
CDR3 length: 15
CDR3 protein: CASSDRAGSTDTQYF
CDR3 DNA: TGTGCCAGCAGTGACAGGGCAGGAAGCACAGATACGCAGTATTTT

V gene: TRBV5-5
J gene: TRBJ2-3
D gene: TRBD2
clone size: -
CDR3 length: 12
CDR3 protein: CASRERGHTQYF
CDR3 DNA: TGTGCCAGCAGGGAGCGGGGCCATACGCAGTATTTT

V gene: TRBV27
J gene: TRBJ2-2
D gene: -
clone size: few
CDR3 length: 13
CDR3 protein: CASSLRITGELFF
CDR3 DNA: TGTGCCAGCAGTTTGAGGATCACCGGGGAGCTGTTTTTT

V gene: TRBV6-1
J gene: TRBJ2-1
D gene: TRBD2
clone size: -
CDR3 length: 14
CDR3 protein: CASSRTRGYNEQFF
CDR3 DNA: TGTGCCAGCAGTAGGACTAGGGGCTACAATGAGCAGTTCTTC

V gene: TRBV10-3
J gene: TRBJ1-4
D gene: -
clone size: -
CDR3 length: 16
CDR3 protein: CAISESAGTKNEKLFF
CDR3 DNA: TGTGCCATCAGTGAGTCGGCCGGGACAAAGAATGAAAAACTGTTTTTT

V gene: TRBV20-1
J gene: TRBJ2-1
D gene: TRBD2
clone size: -
CDR3 length: 19
CDR3 protein: CSARIASGRPGSSYNEQFF
CDR3 DNA: TGCAGTGCTAGGATTGCTAGCGGGAGACCCGGGAGCTCCTACAATGAGCAGTTCTTC

V gene: TRBV6-2/TRBV6-3
J gene: TRBJ2-5
D gene: -
clone size: -
CDR3 length: 13
CDR3 protein: CASSYLGHLAQYF
CDR3 DNA: TGTGCCAGCAGTTACTTGGGCCATTTGGCCCAGTACTTC

V gene: TRBV5-1
J gene: TRBJ1-1
D gene: -
clone size: many
CDR3 length: 16
CDR3 protein: CASSLFAGVVNTEAFF
CDR3 DNA: TGCGCCAGCAGCTTGTTTGCCGGGGTGGTGAACACTGAAGCTTTCTTT

V gene: TRBV27
J gene: TRBJ2-7
D gene: TRBD1
clone size: -
CDR3 length: 15
CDR3 protein: CASSSRQGMSYEQYF
CDR3 DNA: TGTGCCAGCAGTTCCCGACAGGGGATGTCCTACGAGCAGTACTTC

V gene: TRBV10-3
J gene: TRBJ1-1
D gene: -
clone size: few
CDR3 length: 14
CDR3 protein: CATDPGTGNTEAFF
CDR3 DNA: TGTGCCACCGATCCCGGGACGGGCAACACTGAAGCTTTCTTT

V gene: TRBV3-1
J gene: TRBJ2-1
D gene: TRBD2
clone size: few
CDR3 length: 21
CDR3 protein: CASSRALLAGGNIDAYNEQFF
CDR3 DNA: TGTGCCAGCAGCCGAGCATTACTAGCGGGAGGAAATATCGACGCCTACAATGAGCAGTTCTTC

V gene: TRBV20-1
J gene: TRBJ1-4
D gene: -
clone size: -
CDR3 length: 14
CDR3 protein: CSARSDKEGEKLFF
CDR3 DNA: TGCAGTGCTAGATCGGACAAGGAGGGGGAAAAACTGTTTTTT

V gene: TRBV24-1
J gene: TRBJ2-7
D gene: -
clone size: -
CDR3 length: 14
CDR3 protein: CATSDLGHPYEQYF
CDR3 DNA: TGTGCCACCAGTGATTTGGGACACCCCTACGAGCAGTACTTC